This T cell receptor (beta chain) was captured by sequencing in a study of cytomegalovirus exposure and HLA in healthy donors. Points from the study as a whole: Later analysis demonstrated an association between a missense DCLRE1C variant and TCR beta V- and J-gene trimming. Further analysis, carried out later, found HLA-associated TCR beta chains more clonally expanded than equally common other chains. Previous analysis showed most TCR beta V segments were productive about 90% or about 30% of the time.

13 Jbeta primers and 60 Vbeta primers were used for the PCR. The repertoire was sequenced with immunoSEQ multiplex PCR; TCRdb's copy has only in-frame clones and lacks some. The table records a few hundred thousand clones, approximately 80% of them present only once. Comment on this clone: The antigen is unknown.

Sequencing was carried out using PBMCs. The clonotype comes from a woman aged 50 to 60 in good health and CMV-seropositive.

The CDR3 here is CASSPSDRELFF. The CDR3 bases are TGCGCCAGCAGCCCTTCGGACAGGGAGCTGTTTTTT. The chain recombines TRBV5-1 with TRBJ2-2; maybe TRBD1 (5 bases). V was trimmed by 4 bases and J by 9 bases, leaving 10 bases between them. The CDR3 extends over 12 amino acids. Germline V gene lookup returns CDR1 SGHRS and CDR2 YFSETQ.